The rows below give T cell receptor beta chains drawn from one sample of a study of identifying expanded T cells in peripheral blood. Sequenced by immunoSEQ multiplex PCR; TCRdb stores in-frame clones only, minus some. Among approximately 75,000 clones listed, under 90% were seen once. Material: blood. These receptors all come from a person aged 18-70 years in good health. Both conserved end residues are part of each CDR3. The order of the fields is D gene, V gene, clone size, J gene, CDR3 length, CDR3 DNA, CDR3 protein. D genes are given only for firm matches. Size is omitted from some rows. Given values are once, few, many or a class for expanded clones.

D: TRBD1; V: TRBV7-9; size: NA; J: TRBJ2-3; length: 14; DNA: TGTGCCAGCACCAGGGGGCTTAGCACAGATACGCAGTATTTT; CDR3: CASTRGLSTDTQYF
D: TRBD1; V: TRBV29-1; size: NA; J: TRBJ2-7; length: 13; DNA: TGCAGCGTCGTGGACAGGGGTACCTACGAGCAGTACTTC; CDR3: CSVVDRGTYEQYF
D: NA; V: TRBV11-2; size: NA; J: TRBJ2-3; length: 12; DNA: TGTGCCAGCACTACGAGCTTGGATACGCAGTATTTT; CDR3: CASTTSLDTQYF
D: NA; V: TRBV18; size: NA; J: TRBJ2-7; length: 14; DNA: TGTGCCAGCTCACCAGGGACGGACCGCTACGAGCAGTACTTC; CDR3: CASSPGTDRYEQYF
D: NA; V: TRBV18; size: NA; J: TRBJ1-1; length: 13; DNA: TGTGCCAGCTCACCCGGGGTAAGGACTGAAGCTTTCTTT; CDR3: CASSPGVRTEAFF
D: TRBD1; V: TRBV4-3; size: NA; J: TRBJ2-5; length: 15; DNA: TGCGCCAGCAGCCAAGCTCCAGGGGGCTGGGAGACCCAGTACTTC; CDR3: CASSQAPGGWETQYF
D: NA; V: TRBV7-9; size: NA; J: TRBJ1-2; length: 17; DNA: TGTGCCAGCAGCTTAGCGCGGTATAGGGCAGGGACCCATGGCTACACCTTC; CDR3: CASSLARYRAGTHGYTF
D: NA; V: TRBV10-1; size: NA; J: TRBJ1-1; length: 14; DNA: TGCGCCAGCAGTGAGTCTACAGGGCGGACTGAAGCTTTCTTT; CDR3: CASSESTGRTEAFF
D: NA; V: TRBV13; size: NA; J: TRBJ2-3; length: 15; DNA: TGTGCCAGCAGCTCAACCGGGACTGGCACAGATACGCAGTATTTT; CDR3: CASSSTGTGTDTQYF
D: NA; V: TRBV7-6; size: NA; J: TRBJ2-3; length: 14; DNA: TGTGCCAGCAGGCCCTCAGGGGGCACAGATACGCAGTATTTT; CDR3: CASRPSGGTDTQYF
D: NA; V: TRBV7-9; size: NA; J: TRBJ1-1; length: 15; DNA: TGTGCCAGCAGCTTAGGGCAGGGGCGCCCGTTAGAAGCTTTCTTT; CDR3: CASSLGQGRPLEAFF
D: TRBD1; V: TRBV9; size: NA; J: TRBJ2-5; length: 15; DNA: TGTGCCAGCAGCGTAGGAGGGGGCAGTCAAGAGACCCAGTACTTC; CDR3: CASSVGGGSQETQYF
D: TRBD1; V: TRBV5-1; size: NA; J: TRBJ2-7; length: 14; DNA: TGCGCCAGCAGCTCCGACAGGGGAATCCACGAGCAGTACTTC; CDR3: CASSSDRGIHEQYF
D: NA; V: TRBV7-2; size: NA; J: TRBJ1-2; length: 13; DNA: TGTGCCAGCAGCTTACTAGGGGAGGTTGGCTACACCTTC; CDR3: CASSLLGEVGYTF
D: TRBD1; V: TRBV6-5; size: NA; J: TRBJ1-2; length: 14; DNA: TGTGCCAGCAGTTTCCTTAGGGGGCTCTATGGCTACACCTTC; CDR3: CASSFLRGLYGYTF
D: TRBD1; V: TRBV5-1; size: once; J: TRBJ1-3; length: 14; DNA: TGCGCCAGCACCCCACAGGGGGCTGGAAACACCATATATTTT; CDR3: CASTPQGAGNTIYF
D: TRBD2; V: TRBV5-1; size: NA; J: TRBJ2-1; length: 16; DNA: TGCGCCAGCAGCTTCGCCGGGACTAGCGGGCTTAATGAGCAGTTCTTC; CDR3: CASSFAGTSGLNEQFF
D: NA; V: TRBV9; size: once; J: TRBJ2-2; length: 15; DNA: TGTGCCAGCAGCCCCCTGGGGTCTTACACCGGGGAGCTGTTTTTT; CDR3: CASSPLGSYTGELFF
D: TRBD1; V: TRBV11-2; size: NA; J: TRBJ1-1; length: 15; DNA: TGTGCCAGCAGCTTAGCTTTACAGGGGGCGGCTGAAGCTTTCTTT; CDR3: CASSLALQGAAEAFF
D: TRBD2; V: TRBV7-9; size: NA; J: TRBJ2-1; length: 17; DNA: TGTGCCAGCAGCTTAGTGCCGACTAGCGGTCCCTACAATGAGCAGTTCTTC; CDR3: CASSLVPTSGPYNEQFF